The 18 T cell receptor beta chains below all came from one sample that was sequenced in a study of low-dose radiotherapy and immunotherapy resistance in tumors. Primers used for first-strand cDNA, a TRAV- and TRBV-specific set, covered both alpha and beta chains. PCR amplification of the TCRs was performed with Phusion for 20 to 25 PCR cycles, and it relied on a constant-region primer together with a V-primer adapter. Each CDR3 protein gets one entry after TCRdb re-called the reads with MiXCR. The sample lists under 95,000 distinct CDR3 sequences, about 18% seen once, with about 2.5% in the top ten. As to time point: before trial treatment. Sequencing used PBMCs, obtained before treatment. Receptors were obtained from a male donor with prostate cancer.

This clonotype was seen repeatedly, ten times or more. CDR3 loop: CASSLAGGSYNQPQHF. In nucleotides, the CDR3 is TGTGCCAGCAGCTTGGCAGGGGGCAGCTACAATCAGCCCCAGCATTTT. The genes are TRBV5-6 and TRBJ1-5, with TRBD1 matching over 8 bases. The germline CDR1 and CDR2 sequences are SGHDT and YYEEEE. V was clipped by 0 bases and J by 3 bases; unmatched bases: 5. This CDR3 spans 16 amino acids.

At least ten counts were recorded for this clonotype. The chain recombines TRBV7-6 with TRBJ2-5; 10 nucleotides line up with TRBD1. The CDR3 runs to 14 residues. The V gene end was trimmed by 5 bases and the J gene end by 5 bases; junction bases not matched to a gene: 5. Germline V gene lookup returns CDR1 SGHVS and CDR2 FNYEAQ. The CDR3: CASSKDRGRETQYF. In nucleotides, the CDR3 is TGTGCCAGCAGCAAAGACAGGGGGCGTGAGACCCAGTACTTC.

Many counts were recorded for this clonotype. V usage is TRBV5-6 and J usage is TRBJ1-4; 7 bases line up with TRBD1. After removal of 0 bases from V and 7 bases from J, the junction contained 6 bases not matched to a gene. Germline V gene data show CDR1 as SGHDT and CDR2 as YYEEEE. There are 15 residues in the CDR3. The CDR3 is CASSLDLTGTEKLFF. The CDR3 region has the DNA TGTGCCAGCAGCTTGGATTTGACAGGGACTGAAAAACTGTTTTTT. Full variable domain (rest looked up from reference TRBV5-6 and TRBJ1-4): DAGVTQSPTHLIKTRGQQVTLRCSPKSGHDTVSWYQQALGQGPQFIFQYYEEEERQRGNFPDRFSGHQFPNYSSELNVNALLLGDSALYLCASSLDLTGTEKLFFGSGTQLSVL.

The chain has TRBV5-1 and TRBJ1-6; 7 nucleotides line up with TRBD1. Germline V gives CDR1 SGHRS, CDR2 YFSETQ. This CDR3 contains 15 residues. V was pared by 4 bases and J by 6 bases, with 7 bases of the junction left unmatched. The CDR3 DNA sequence: TGCGCCAGCAGCCCTACCGGGACAGCTAATTCACCCCTCCACTTT. It yields the protein CASSPTGTANSPLHF.

For this clonotype: With a far larger clone one base away, a read error is the likely cause. The chain is built from TRBV6-2 or TRBV6-3 and TRBJ2-1, with 7 bases aligning to TRBD1. The CDR3 consists of 12 residues. Germline trimming cut 5 bases from V and 10 bases from J; bases unmatched to any gene: 5. Per germline, CDR1 MNHEY and CDR2 SVGEGT. The CDR3 DNA reads as TGTGCCAGCAGTCTCGACAGGGACGAGCAGTTCTTC. This gives the protein CASSLDRDEQFF.

This clonotype was seen ten or more times. It is unclear where the CDR3 begins or ends on the DNA, so no DNA is shown, and the CDR3 is as TCRdb lists it. This chain uses TRBV12-2 with TRBJ2-7; the table's D call, TRBD1, was not checked against the DNA. TRBV12-2 is shown as a pseudogene. With termini counted, the CDR3 has 15 amino acids. The CDR3 sequence is CASRLVGRGTYEQYF.

This clonotype showed up many times. V is TRBV5-1 and J is TRBJ2-1; 7 bases map to TRBD2. CDR3 length: 15 residues. Trimming at V came to 0 bases and at J to 3 bases, leaving 3 bases not matched to a gene. Germline CDR1 reads SGHRS; CDR2 reads YFSETQ. CDR3 loop: CASSLVAGDYNEQFF. The CDR3 DNA reads as TGCGCCAGCAGCTTGGTTGCGGGGGACTACAATGAGCAGTTCTTC.

As for this clonotype: Given the absence of the conserved phenylalanine or tryptophan at the CDR3 end, a read error is likely. The chain is built from TRBV10-3 and TRBJ2-5, with D perhaps assigned TRBD1 or TRBD2 (5 bases each). The CDR3 sequence is 14 residues long. V gave up 4 bases and J gave up 2 bases, with 11 bases separating them. From germline, CDR1 is ENHRY and CDR2 SYGVKD. CDR3 protein: CAISGRDEQETQYY. The DNA of the CDR3 is TGTGCCATCAGTGGACGGGACGAGCAAGAGACCCAGTACTAT.

This clonotype was counted at least ten times. V is TRBV18 and J is TRBJ2-7; 7 bases map to TRBD1. The V gene's germline CDR1 is KGHSH and CDR2 LQKENI. CDR3 length: 14 amino acids. J gave up 4 bases and V 3 bases, and 6 bases lay outside the gene matches. CDR3 coding DNA: TGTGCCAGCTCACCTGGGACAGACAATTACGAGCAGTACTTC. It encodes CASSPGTDNYEQYF.

This clonotype showed up many times. The chain combines TRBV12-3 or TRBV12-4 with TRBJ2-5, with D possibly being TRBD1 (6 bases). The V end lost 5 bases, the J end lost 7 bases, and 14 bases lay between the germline ends. The CDR3 sequence is 13 residues long. The CDR3 sequence is CASSIMTGGTQYF. In DNA, the CDR3 is TGTGCCAGCAGTATAATGACAGGAGGGACCCAGTACTTC.

This clonotype was seen many times. The chain employs TRBV2 and TRBJ2-1; D is ambiguous. CDR1 SNHLY and CDR2 FYNNEI come from the germline V gene. Trimming pared 6 bases from V and 4 bases from J, leaving 10 bases between. The CDR3 consists of 13 residues. The CDR3 region has the DNA TGTGCCAGCAGGGAGACTCCTTACAATGAGCAGTTCTTC. Translated, it gives CASRETPYNEQFF.

The V and J genes are TRBV24-1 and TRBJ2-1; 7 bases fit TRBD2. CDR1 is KGHDR, CDR2 SFDVKD, per germline. The CDR3 extends over 14 amino acids. The V and J ends lost 5 bases and 8 bases, in that order; junction bases with no gene match: 8. The chain's CDR3 is CATSATRRGDEQFF. CDR3 in DNA: TGTGCCACCAGTGCCACGAGACGGGGGGATGAGCAGTTCTTC.

This chain joins TRBV5-5 and TRBJ2-7, with 9 bases aligning to TRBD1. The CDR3 is made up of 20 amino acids. V dropped 1 base and J dropped 3; count of bases not matched to a gene: 20. Germline loops: CDR1 SGHKS, CDR2 YYEKEE (reference sequence). The CDR3 spells CASSLPLRGTGSRPIYEQYF. The CDR3 DNA follows: TGTGCCAGCAGCTTGCCACTAAGAGGGACAGGGTCTCGGCCCATCTACGAGCAGTACTTC.

The V call is TRBV2, the J call TRBJ2-3; D gene unclear. The V gene lost 6 bases and the J gene lost 2 bases, with 12 bases spanning the gap. Germline lookup yields CDR1 SNHLY and CDR2 FYNNEI. The CDR3 length is 14 residues. The CDR3 is CASRWPHVTDTQYF. For the CDR3, the DNA is TGTGCCAGCAGGTGGCCTCACGTCACAGATACGCAGTATTTT. The full variable domain, with the rest looked up from reference TRBV2 and TRBJ2-3, is EPEVTQTPSHQVTQMGQEVILRCVPISNHLYFYWYRQILGQKVEFLVSFYNNEISEKSEIFDDQFSVERPDGSNFTLKIRSTKLEDSAMYFCASRWPHVTDTQYFGPGTRLTVL.

The chain recombines TRBV14 with TRBJ1-1; D call uncertain. Between the trimmed V and J ends, which lost 0 bases and 5 bases, there was a span of 10 bases. From germline, CDR1 is SGHDN and CDR2 FVKESK. The CDR3 contains 14 residues. The chain's CDR3 is CASSQERGLTEAFF. As DNA, the CDR3 is TGTGCCAGCAGCCAAGAACGGGGTTTGACTGAAGCTTTCTTT. Drawing the rest from reference TRBV14 and TRBJ1-1, the complete variable domain is EAGVTQFPSHSVIEKGQTVTLRCDPISGHDNLYWYRRVMGKEIKFLLHFVKESKQDESGMPNNRFLAERTGGTYSTLKVQPAELEDSGVYFCASSQERGLTEAFFGQGTRLTVV.

This clonotype was found many times. J is TRBJ1-1 and V is TRBV6-1, with D possibly matching TRBD1 (5 bases). The CDR3 is 15 residues long. The germline V and J ends were trimmed by 3 bases and 1 base, with 12 bases remaining between them. Germline V lookup: CDR1 MNHNS, CDR2 SASEGT. The CDR3 is CASSELGRPNTEAFF. In nucleotides, the CDR3 is TGTGCCAGCAGTGAGTTGGGACGCCCGAACACTGAAGCTTTCTTT.

In this sample, this clonotype turned up many times. The J gene is TRBJ2-5, the V gene TRBV5-1; D possibly corresponds to TRBD2 (6 bases). CDR3 length equals 16 residues. Germline V gene lookup returns CDR1 SGHRS and CDR2 YFSETQ. V lost 3 bases, J lost 4 bases, and 19 bases lay in between. This chain's CDR3 is CASSSFQLASRETQYF. CDR3 in DNA: TGCGCCAGCAGCTCCTTTCAACTAGCCTCTAGAGAGACCCAGTACTTC.

This clonotype was seen ten or more times. The chain carries TRBV28 and TRBJ2-5, with 11 bases fitting TRBD1. Germline CDR1 and CDR2: MDHEN and SYDVKM. The CDR3 is 15 residues long. The ends lost 4 bases at V and 4 bases at J; junction bases unmatched: 5. CDR3 residues: CASSWTGGVGETQYF. The DNA for the CDR3 is TGTGCCAGCAGTTGGACAGGGGGCGTTGGAGAGACCCAGTACTTC.